The entry below describes one T cell receptor (beta chain). The germline V gene encodes CDR1 SGHTA and CDR2 FQGTGA. CDR3 size: 12 residues. Trimming stripped 6 bases from V and 2 bases from J, with 7 bases between. Per the study methods: Amplifying reference gene primers gave estimates of nucleated cell counts. Produced via immunoSEQ multiplex PCR; TCRdb's table is partial and in-frame only. The V and J calls and clone size come from that table; D and trimming were worked out from the DNA. The table lists roughly 120,000 clones, around 80% of them singletons, with about 6.6% in the top ten. The sample comes from a study of blood T cell repertoires in COVID-19. Across the whole study: From T cells, B-cell-depleted T cells, or PBMCs came the material, which was cDNA or gDNA.

The material sequenced was peripheral blood. This sequence originates from a man aged 70 or older with acute or convalescent COVID-19. The V call is TRBV7-3, the J call TRBJ1-1, with D perhaps TRBD1 (5 bases). The CDR3 region is CASSQGNTEAFF. The CDR3 coding sequence is TGTGCCAGCAGTCAGGGAAACACTGAAGCTTTCTTT.